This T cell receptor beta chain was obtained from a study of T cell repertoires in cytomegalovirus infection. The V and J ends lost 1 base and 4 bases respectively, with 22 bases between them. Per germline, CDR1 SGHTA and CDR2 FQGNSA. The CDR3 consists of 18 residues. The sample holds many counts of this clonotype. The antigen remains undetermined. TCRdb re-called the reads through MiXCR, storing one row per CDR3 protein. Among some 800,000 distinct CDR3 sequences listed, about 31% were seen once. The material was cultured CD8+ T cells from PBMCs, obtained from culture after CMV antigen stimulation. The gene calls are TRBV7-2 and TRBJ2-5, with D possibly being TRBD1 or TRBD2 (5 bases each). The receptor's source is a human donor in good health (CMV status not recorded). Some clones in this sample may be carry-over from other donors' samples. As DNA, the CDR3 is TGTGCCAGCAGCTTAGAGGTATATCGGGGCTCCAACCGAGAGACCCAGTACTTC. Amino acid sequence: CASSLEVYRGSNRETQYF.